The 11 T cell receptor beta chains listed next were all sequenced from one sample in a study of TIL therapy for anti-PD-1-resistant metastatic lung cancer. Sequencing used immunoSEQ v3. The method was immunoSEQ multiplex PCR; TCRdb's version includes in-frame clones alone and lacks a portion of them. The sample consists of about 100,000 clones, 50% to 70% of them appearing once. Sample time point: pre-treatment sample, taken before nivolumab and TIL therapy. Tumor tissue came from excised metastases, mostly pleural nodules or supraclavicular lymph nodes. Sequencing was performed on tumor tissue, taken at baseline. Receptor source: a person aged 25 to 85 with non-small cell lung cancer.

This chain links TRBV11-3 with TRBJ2-1; D not certain. This CDR3 is built from 14 residues. V was trimmed by 3 bases and J by 4 bases, leaving 10 bases between them. Per germline, CDR1 SGHNT and CDR2 YENEEA. CDR3 in amino acids: CASSLGREYNEQFF. The DNA for the CDR3 is TGTGCCAGCAGCTTGGGAAGAGAGTACAATGAGCAGTTCTTC.

This clone was counted many times. The V gene is TRBV4-2, the J gene TRBJ2-7; D is unclear. Trimming left V 4 bases short and J 3 bases short, with 22 bases between. The CDR3 totals 17 residues. Per the germline V gene, CDR1 is LGHNA and CDR2 is YNFKEQ. The CDR3 DNA is TGTGCCAGCAGCCCCTCTTCTAGTACCGGAGCGTTCTACGAGCAGTACTTC. Translation: CASSPSSSTGAFYEQYF.

The chain couples TRBV6-6 to TRBJ2-5; TRBD2 matches 8 bases. The CDR3 is 15 residues long. Germline CDR1 is MNHNY and CDR2 is SVGAGI (reference sequence). The trim removed 0 bases at V and 5 bases at J, leaving 5 bases unmatched. The CDR3 sequence: CASSYSRGAGETQYF. Here the CDR3 DNA reads TGTGCCAGCAGTTACTCGCGGGGGGCGGGGGAGACCCAGTACTTC.

The chain joins TRBV2 to TRBJ1-5; no clear D gene. Germline loops: CDR1 SNHLY, CDR2 FYNNEI. CDR3 length: 13 residues. Trimming pared 4 bases from V and 3 bases from J, leaving 7 bases between. CDR3 in amino acids: CASSAGINQPQHF. CDR3 bases: TGTGCCAGCAGTGCGGGGATCAATCAGCCCCAGCATTTT.

The V call is TRBV11-2, the J call TRBJ1-6; no clear D. CDR3 length equals 16 residues. CDR1 and CDR2 from the germline V gene are SGHAT and FQNNGV. Trimming stripped 1 base from V and 3 bases from J, with 10 bases between. CDR3 nucleotides: TGTGCCAGCAGCTTAGGGACGCCGGGCTATAATTCACCCCTCCACTTT. Its protein is CASSLGTPGYNSPLHF.

The rearrangement links TRBV27 to TRBJ2-7; the match to TRBD1 covers 8 bases. Germline V gene lookup returns CDR1 MNHEY and CDR2 SMNVEV (reference sequence). The V and J ends lost 5 bases and 4 bases, in that order; junction bases with no gene match: 10. The CDR3 consists of 15 residues. The CDR3 region is CASSPGTGIFYEQYF. As DNA, the CDR3 is TGTGCCAGCAGTCCGGGGACAGGCATCTTTTACGAGCAGTACTTC.

This chain uses TRBV4-1 with TRBJ2-1, with 7 bases lining up with TRBD2. Germline V gives CDR1 MGHRA, CDR2 YSYEKL. The CDR3 extends over 17 amino acids. The junction had 9 bases not matched to a gene; V was cut back by 2 bases and J by 2 bases. The CDR3 reads CASSQLIRAGTYNEQFF. The CDR3 region has the DNA TGCGCCAGCAGCCAATTAATTCGAGCGGGGACCTACAATGAGCAGTTCTTC.

The V gene is TRBV4-3, the J gene TRBJ2-1; 8 bases match TRBD1. The junction had 5 bases not matched to a gene; V was cut back by 0 bases and J by 10 bases. CDR3 length: 14 residues. The V gene's germline CDR1 is LGHNA and CDR2 YSLEER. CDR3 coding DNA: TGCGCCAGCAGCCAAGATCGGTGGACAGGGGAGCAGTTCTTC. Its translation: CASSQDRWTGEQFF.

The V and J genes are TRBV10-3 and TRBJ2-7; 9 bases line up with TRBD2. Losses at the gene ends were 0 bases for V and 2 bases for J; bases not matched to a gene: 20. This CDR3 has 21 amino acids. In germline, CDR1 is ENHRY, CDR2 SYGVKD. CDR3 bases: TGTGCCATCAGTGAGTCCATTAATCAGAGGCTCGAGCGGGGGGTACCCTACGAGCAGTACTTC. It codes for CAISESINQRLERGVPYEQYF.

V is TRBV5-1 and J is TRBJ1-1, with unresolved D. CDR1 is SGHRS, CDR2 YFSETQ, per germline. Between the trimmed V and J ends, which lost 2 bases and 6 bases, there was a span of 11 bases. This CDR3 spans 13 amino acids. CDR3 residues: CASSFYTSSEAFF. DNA of the CDR3: TGCGCCAGCAGCTTTTACACGTCCTCTGAAGCTTTCTTT.

By share, this clone counts as medium-sized. The chain couples TRBV6-5 to TRBJ2-1; 7 nucleotides agree with TRBD1. Unmatched junction bases numbered 4, after V lost 2 bases and J lost 9 bases. From germline, CDR1 is MNHEY and CDR2 SVGAGI. The CDR3 runs to 13 residues. CDR3 coding DNA: TGTGCCAGCAGTTACCAACGGACAGGTGAGCAGTTCTTC. This translates into CASSYQRTGEQFF.